These T cell receptor beta chains were read from a single sample in a study of T cell responses to AZD1222 COVID-19 vaccine. Measured with immunoSEQ multiplex PCR; TCRdb has only the in-frame clones, and not every one. Found here are 150,000 to 200,000 clones, more than 80% of them singletons; the top ten hold less than 3%. The specimen was peripheral blood, collected on day 0 of AZD1222 vaccination. Every receptor here comes from an adult in good health. Each CDR3 is given with its conserved first and last residue. D genes are given only for firm matches. Size is stated for part of the rows, as once, few or many counts, or as a class when the clone is expanded.

V gene	clone size	J gene	D gene	CDR3 protein	CDR3 DNA
TRBV7-9	-	TRBJ2-5	-	CASSLSPGGETQYF	TGTGCCAGCAGCTTAAGTCCAGGGGGGGAGACCCAGTACTTC
TRBV27	-	TRBJ1-2	TRBD1	CASSSETGRPGGYTF	TGTGCCAGCAGTTCCGAGACAGGGCGTCCCGGGGGCTACACCTTC
TRBV27	-	TRBJ2-7	TRBD2	CASSSLTPGGSYEQYF	TGTGCCAGCAGTTCCCTCACTCCGGGAGGCTCCTACGAGCAGTACTTC
TRBV27	-	TRBJ1-1	-	CASSHGENTEAFF	TGTGCCAGCAGTCACGGGGAGAACACTGAAGCTTTCTTT
TRBV7-9	-	TRBJ2-5	-	CASSLARSASQETQYF	TGTGCCAGCAGCTTAGCGAGGTCGGCAAGCCAAGAGACCCAGTACTTC
TRBV25-1	-	TRBJ1-1	TRBD1	CASSEAGTANTEAFF	TGTGCCAGCAGTGAAGCCGGGACAGCGAACACTGAAGCTTTCTTT
TRBV3-1/TRBV3-2	-	TRBJ1-2	-	CASSQVSTVYTF	TGTGCCAGCAGCCAAGTTAGCACAGTCTACACCTTC
TRBV5-5	once	TRBJ1-1	-	CASSLGSNTEAFF	TGTGCCAGCAGCTTGGGGTCTAACACTGAAGCTTTCTTT
TRBV27	-	TRBJ1-2	-	CASRDINYGYTF	TGTGCCAGCAGGGACATCAACTATGGCTACACCTTC
TRBV7-8	-	TRBJ1-5	-	CASSLRQGDQPQHF	TGTGCCAGCAGCTTAAGGCAGGGCGACCAGCCCCAGCATTTT
TRBV13	-	TRBJ2-1	-	CASSSGLLNEQFF	TGTGCCAGCAGCTCCGGACTGCTCAATGAGCAGTTCTTC
TRBV30	-	TRBJ1-1	-	CAWSVVRRGATEAFF	TGTGCCTGGAGTGTGGTAAGGAGGGGGGCCACTGAAGCTTTCTTT
TRBV27	-	TRBJ1-5	TRBD1	CASRDREYSNQPQHF	TGTGCCAGCAGGGACAGGGAATATAGCAATCAGCCCCAGCATTTT
TRBV18	-	TRBJ1-2	-	CGAQGLDYGYTF	TGTGGCGCCCAGGGACTGGACTATGGCTACACCTTC
TRBV5-1	-	TRBJ2-7	-	CASSLDGTFEQYF	TGCGCCAGCAGCTTGGATGGGACATTCGAGCAGTACTTC
TRBV13	-	TRBJ2-5	-	CASSPRMETQYF	TGTGCCAGCAGTCCAAGAATGGAGACCCAGTACTTC
TRBV7-9	-	TRBJ2-5	-	CASLGGRRGETQYF	TGTGCCAGCTTAGGAGGACGTCGAGGAGAGACCCAGTACTTC
TRBV19	-	TRBJ2-2	-	CASSIGSIGELFF	TGTGCCAGTAGTATCGGGTCGATCGGGGAGCTGTTTTTT
TRBV2	-	TRBJ2-1	-	CASSEGGSSYNEQFF	TGTGCCAGCAGTGAAGGGGGGAGCTCCTACAATGAGCAGTTCTTC
TRBV5-1	-	TRBJ1-4	TRBD1	CASSPRQGARANEKLFF	TGCGCCAGCAGCCCCCGACAGGGGGCGCGAGCTAATGAAAAACTGTTTTTT
TRBV11-2	-	TRBJ1-1	TRBD1	CASSRKTGMLSTEAFF	TGTGCCAGCAGCCGCAAGACAGGGATGCTTAGCACTGAAGCTTTCTTT
TRBV10-3	-	TRBJ1-3	-	CAINPGPSRTGNTIYF	TGTGCCATCAACCCGGGACCGAGCCGAACTGGAAACACCATATATTTT
TRBV11-2	-	TRBJ1-5	TRBD1	CASSYRGGNQPQHF	TGTGCCAGCAGTTACAGGGGGGGCAATCAGCCCCAGCATTTT
TRBV4-1	-	TRBJ2-7	-	CATARTDAYEQYF	TGCGCCACCGCCCGGACGGATGCCTACGAGCAGTACTTC
TRBV5-4	-	TRBJ1-1	TRBD1	CASSPVDRVRAEAFF	TGTGCCAGCAGCCCCGTAGACAGGGTTCGGGCTGAAGCTTTCTTT
TRBV19	-	TRBJ2-3	-	CASSLVPDTQYF	TGTGCCAGTAGTCTCGTGCCGGATACGCAGTATTTT